A few counts support the clone carrying this TCR beta chain. Antigen: not known. The listed genes are named as in mouse. From the germline J gene comes the end of the CDR3, since the read stops 4 residues before it. This record belongs to a study of CD8+ T cells in alopecia areata. Overall study results and limits: It was lesional scalp, especially alopecia totalis/universalis, that showed higher clonality than normal scalp. Normal skin's resident alphabeta T cells are also sequenced in scalp samples.

Extracted RNA was reverse transcribed into cDNA, the sequencing template. TCRdb's copy holds only in-frame clones and misses some; the assay was immunoSEQ multiplex PCR. This sample comprises roughly 110,000 clones, none seen once only. Trimming stripped 4 bases from V and 0 bases from J, with 11 bases between. The CDR3 covers 15 residues. In germline, CDR1 is SGHSA, CDR2 FRNQAP. The sequenced material came from lesional skin. This receptor was taken from a C3H/HeJ mouse with alopecia areata. Strain haplotype at MHC: H2-k. The chain couples TRBV16 to TRBJ2-5, with D perhaps matching TRBD1 (5 bases). The part of the CDR3 DNA that was read is TGTGCAAGCAGCTCAGCCGACAGAAACCAAGAC. Translating it yields CASSSADRNQD. The whole CDR3 sequence is CASSSADRNQDTQYF.